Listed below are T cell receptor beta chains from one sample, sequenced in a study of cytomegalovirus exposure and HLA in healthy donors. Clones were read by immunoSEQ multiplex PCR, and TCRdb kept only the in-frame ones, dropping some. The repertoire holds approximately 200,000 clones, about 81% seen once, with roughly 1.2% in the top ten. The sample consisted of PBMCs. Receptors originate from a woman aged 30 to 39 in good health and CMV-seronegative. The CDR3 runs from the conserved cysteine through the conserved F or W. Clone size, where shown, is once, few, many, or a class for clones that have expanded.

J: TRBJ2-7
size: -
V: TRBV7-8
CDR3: CASSRSDFYEQYF

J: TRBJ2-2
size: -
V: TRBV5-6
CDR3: CASSPGGGELFF

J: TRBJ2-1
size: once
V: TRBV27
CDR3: CASSLSGTSGMSSYNEQFF

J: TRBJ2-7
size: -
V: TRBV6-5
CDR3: CASKGQGKTYEQYF

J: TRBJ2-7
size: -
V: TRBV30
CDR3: CAWGKRVSYEQYF

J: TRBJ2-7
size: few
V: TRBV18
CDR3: CASSSRQGNSYEQYF

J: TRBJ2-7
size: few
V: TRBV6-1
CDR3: CASSEAHRGGGFSYEQYF

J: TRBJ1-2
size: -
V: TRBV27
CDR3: CASSQTGVGYGYTF

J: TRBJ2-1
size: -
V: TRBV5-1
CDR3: CATGQGATYNEQFF

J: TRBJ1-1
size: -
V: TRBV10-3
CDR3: CATTEGQGVGTEAFF

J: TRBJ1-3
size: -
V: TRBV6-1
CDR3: CASSEAIQGAAGNTIYF

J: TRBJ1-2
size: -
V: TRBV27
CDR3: CASSLYRDSNYGYTF

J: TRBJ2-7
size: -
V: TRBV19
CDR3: CASKRVAGAGSYEQYF

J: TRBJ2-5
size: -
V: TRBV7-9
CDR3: CASSLTGGRETQYF

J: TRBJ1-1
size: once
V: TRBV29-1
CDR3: CSVELPLNTEAFF

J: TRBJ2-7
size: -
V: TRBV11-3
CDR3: CASSPTSGSPEQYF

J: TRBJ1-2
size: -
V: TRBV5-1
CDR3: CASSLGGQGNGYTF

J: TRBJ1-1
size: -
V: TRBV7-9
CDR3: CASSNRLTEAFF

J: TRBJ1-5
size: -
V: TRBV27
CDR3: CASGWTGANQPQHF

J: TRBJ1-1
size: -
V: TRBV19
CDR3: CASSTKTGTTEAFF

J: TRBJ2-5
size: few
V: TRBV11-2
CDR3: CASSLSGGRQETQYF

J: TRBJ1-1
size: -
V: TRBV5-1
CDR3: CASSLDPVNTEAFF

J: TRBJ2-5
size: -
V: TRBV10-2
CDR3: CASSESRAGGETQYF

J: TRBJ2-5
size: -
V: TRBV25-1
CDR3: CASSEFGTGNKETQYF

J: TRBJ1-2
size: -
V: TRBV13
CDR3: CASRAAWDRALQANYGYTF

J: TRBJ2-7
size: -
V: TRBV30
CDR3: CAWSVRRDRVSEQYF

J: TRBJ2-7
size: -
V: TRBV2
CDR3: CASSEARGNEQYF

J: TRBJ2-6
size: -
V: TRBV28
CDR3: CASMGGQPASGANVLTF

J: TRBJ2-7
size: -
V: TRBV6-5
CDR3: CASRRGLSSYEQYF

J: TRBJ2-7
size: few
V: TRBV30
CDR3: CAWSSSSSYEQYF

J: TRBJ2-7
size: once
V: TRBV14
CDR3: CASSQDGGVYEQYF

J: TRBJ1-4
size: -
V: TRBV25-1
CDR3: CASSPLGQGAPNEKLFF

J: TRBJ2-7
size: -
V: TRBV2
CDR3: CASSDPGAYEQYF

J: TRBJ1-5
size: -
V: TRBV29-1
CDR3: CSVVTGTSNQPQHF